Listed here is a single T cell receptor (beta chain). This CDR3 comprises 15 residues. The V gene lost 5 bases and the J gene lost 1 base, with 13 bases spanning the gap. Germline lookup yields CDR1 SGHVS and CDR2 FQNEAQ. Sequencing used immunoSEQ multiplex PCR; TCRdb keeps in-frame clones, though not all of them. The table includes about 350,000 clones, 85% to 90% detected once. This sample stems from a study of blood T cell repertoires in COVID-19. Sequenced sample: peripheral blood. The source is a woman in her 70s with COVID-19, enrolled during active disease. The chain is built from TRBV7-8 and TRBJ2-3; D ambiguous. This chain's CDR3 is CASSLMRSGTDTQYF. The CDR3 nucleotides read TGTGCCAGCAGCCTTATGCGAAGTGGCACAGATACGCAGTATTTT.